The 6 T cell receptor beta chains presented below share a single source sample, sequenced in a study of response to subunit inactivated influenza vaccine. Via MiXCR, TCRdb re-called the RT-PCR reads, giving one row per CDR3 protein. The data hold 150,000 or so distinct CDR3 sequences, with approximately 10% observed a single time. The specimen was non-naive T cells sorted from PBMCs, collected roughly 6 weeks after vaccination. The origin of the receptors is a man in his fifties who received an inactivated influenza vaccine.

There are many counts of this clonotype. The chain combines TRBV12-3 or TRBV12-4 with TRBJ2-5; TRBD2 matches 14 bases. V was clipped by 5 bases and J by 5 bases; unmatched bases: 4. The CDR3 consists of 15 residues. The CDR3 loop is CASSGLAGGLETQYF. The CDR3 coding sequence is TGTGCCAGCAGTGGACTAGCGGGAGGATTGGAGACCCAGTACTTC.

CDR3 protein: CASSLGGRRSYEQYF. For the CDR3, the DNA is TGCGCCAGCAGCTTGGGAGGGCGGAGATCCTACGAGCAGTACTTC. The chain combines TRBV5-1 with TRBJ2-7; D is perhaps TRBD2 (5 bases). With 0 bases removed from V and 1 base from J, the gap between germline ends came to 11 bases. The CDR3 is made up of 15 amino acids. The germline V gene encodes CDR1 SGHRS and CDR2 YFSETQ.

The sample holds one count of this clonotype. The CDR3 spells CAISEFALNTEAFF. CDR3 coding DNA: TGTGCCATCAGTGAGTTCGCTTTGAACACTGAAGCTTTCTTT. This chain joins TRBV10-3 and TRBJ1-1; D gene uncertain. Trimming left V 1 base short and J 0 bases short, with 6 bases between. This CDR3 is built from 14 residues. Germline CDR1 and CDR2: ENHRY and SYGVKD.

This sequence joins TRBV5-6 and TRBJ2-2; D is uncertain. Germline CDR1 SGHDT, CDR2 YYEEEE. CDR3 length: 13 residues. Trimming removed 0 bases at V and 9 bases at J, with 9 bases between. The chain's CDR3 is CASSLVSERELFF. In DNA, the CDR3 is TGTGCCAGCAGCTTGGTGTCGGAGCGGGAGCTGTTTTTT.

This clonotype appeared many times. The rearrangement links TRBV7-2 to TRBJ1-6, with D unclear. This CDR3 spans 13 amino acids. Germline CDR1 is SGHTA and CDR2 is FQGNSA. V was trimmed by 3 bases and J by 7 bases, leaving 7 bases between them. For the CDR3, the DNA is TGTGCCAGCAGCTTGTTGGGAAATTCACCCCTCCACTTT. It codes for CASSLLGNSPLHF.

The chain carries TRBV7-9 and TRBJ2-3, with 7 bases matching TRBD1. J gave up 5 bases and V 6 bases, and 5 bases lay outside the gene matches. The CDR3 has 13 amino acids. Germline V gene data show CDR1 as SEHNR and CDR2 as FQNEAQ (reference sequence). The CDR3 is CASRLTGRDTQYF. For the CDR3, the DNA is TGTGCCAGCAGGTTGACAGGGAGAGATACGCAGTATTTT.